The text below deals with one T cell receptor (beta chain). This CDR3 has 15 amino acids. Germline values: CDR1 GTSNPN, CDR2 SVGIG (reference sequence). The J segment lost 3 bases and the V segment lost 6 bases, leaving 10 bases of the junction unmatched. This record belongs to a study of cytomegalovirus exposure and HLA in healthy donors. The PCR used 60 Vbeta and 13 Jbeta primers. Clones were sequenced by immunoSEQ multiplex PCR, and TCRdb holds only the in-frame ones, with some missing. Of 55,000 to 80,000 clones listed, more than 70% are singletons. The clonotype was recovered from a man aged 45-65 years in good health and CMV-seropositive. Material for sequencing was PBMCs. The chain recombines TRBV30 with TRBJ1-4; TRBD1 agrees at 7 bases. CDR3 coding DNA: TGTGCCTGCAACCGGGACAGCTACCCTAATGAAAAACTGTTTTTT. It is translated as CACNRDSYPNEKLFF.